The clone carrying this T cell receptor beta chain was seen at least ten times. Its antigen is currently unknown. The sample comes from a study of Graves' ophthalmopathy and Graves' hyperthyroidism. Overall study results and limits: Blood samples also showed most expanded thyroid clonotypes exceeding 0.001 frequency. Using 13 signatures, a model distinguished ophthalmopathy from stable hyperthyroidism, reaching about 89% sensitivity and approximately 84% specificity.

CDR1 is DFQATT, CDR2 SNEGSKA, per germline (reference sequence). Trimming stripped 2 bases from V and 9 bases from J, with 11 bases between. The CDR3 loop spans 13 amino acids. The PBMCs had their origin in roughly 9.8 ml of fresh peripheral blood. The TCR beta CDR3 regions underwent amplification from RNA transcripts. RT-PCR in the first round used HTBI primers; a second-round multiplex PCR followed. Each CDR3 protein is one row after TCRdb ran MiXCR on the multiplex PCR reads. The sample has about 400,000 distinct CDR3 sequences, 21% seen once. Sequenced material: peripheral blood. The sequence derives from a woman aged 18-29 years with stable Graves' hyperthyroidism. V and J are TRBV20-1 and TRBJ1-6; no reliable D call. The CDR3 protein is CSARSTGGSPLHF. The CDR3 coding sequence is TGCAGTGCTAGATCGACGGGAGGTTCACCCCTCCACTTT.